The T cell receptor beta chain described here comes from a study of T cell repertoires in aging, cancer and after chemotherapy. Overall study: Donors were grouped into six age bands spanning 30 or younger through 70 or older.

On this clonotype: What it recognizes is unknown.

Findings and caveats of the study: Compared with age-matched healthy donors, untreated hematological or solid cancer patients showed higher blood TCR clonality. These repertoire data do not allow conclusions about immunological memory after chemotherapy.

V gave up 3 bases and J gave up 3 bases; unmatched junction bases: 7. CDR3 length equals 15 residues. The germline V gene encodes CDR1 MNHNS and CDR2 SASEGT. Rearranged V-D-J TRB sequences were amplified with a mixed TRB-A/B primer pool. TCRdb independently ran MiXCR on the multiplex PCR reads; one entry per CDR3 protein. The sample lists approximately 1,400 distinct CDR3 sequences; roughly 60% were seen once. Amplification of TCR beta used genomic DNA extracted from peripheral blood. Sequencing used blood. The chain recombines TRBV6-1 with TRBJ2-7; 8 positions match TRBD1. The receptor was derived from a human donor with a blood cancer. CDR3 region: CASSEATGAVYEQYF. CDR3 nucleotides: TGTGCCAGCAGTGAGGCGACAGGGGCAGTCTACGAGCAGTACTTC.